The 25 T cell receptor beta chains presented below share a single source sample, sequenced in a study of blood T cell repertoires in COVID-19. Clones were sequenced by immunoSEQ multiplex PCR, and TCRdb holds only the in-frame ones, with some missing. The sample includes tens of thousands of clones, 75% to 90% seen only once; the top ten take roughly 14%. The sample taken for sequencing was peripheral blood. These receptors all come from a man between 65 and 79 years old with active or convalescent COVID-19.

This rearrangement joins TRBV3-1 (or the pseudogene TRBV3-2) to TRBJ2-5; possible D gene TRBD1, 6 bases. CDR1 and CDR2 (germline): LGHDT, YNNKEL (reference sequence). This CDR3 comprises 14 residues. V was cut by 3 bases and J by 0 bases, with 8 bases left in between. CDR3 sequence (DNA): TGTGCCAGCAGCCAGGGGGCTTACCAAGAGACCCAGTACTTC. Translating gives CASSQGAYQETQYF.

The V and J genes are TRBV10-3 and TRBJ1-1; 9 positions agree with TRBD1. The V segment lost 6 bases and the J segment 1 base; nucleotides outside the gene matches: 3. Germline CDR1 ENHRY, CDR2 SYGVKD. The CDR3 loop spans 14 amino acids. The CDR3 DNA is TGTGCCATCAGACCGGGACAGGGGAACACTGAAGCTTTCTTT. Translation: CAIRPGQGNTEAFF.

The sample holds one count of this clone. The chain carries TRBV6-5 and TRBJ1-5; 7 bases map to TRBD1. V shed 6 bases and J 7 bases; nucleotides not matched to a gene: 9. Germline V gives CDR1 MNHEY, CDR2 SVGAGI. This CDR3 is built from 14 residues. The CDR3 is CASSPDRVGQPQHF. In nucleotides, the CDR3 is TGTGCCAGCAGCCCCGACAGGGTCGGCCAGCCCCAGCATTTT.

V usage is TRBV6-2 or TRBV6-3 and J usage is TRBJ2-2; 7 bases align to TRBD1. CDR3 length equals 15 residues. V shed 2 bases and J 0 bases; nucleotides not matched to a gene: 0. Germline V CDR1 and CDR2: MNHEY, SVGEGT. For the CDR3, the DNA is TGTGCCAGCAGTTACGGGACAGCGAACACCGGGGAGCTGTTTTTT. This translates into CASSYGTANTGELFF.

This clone came up a few times. V gene TRBV18 combines with J gene TRBJ2-5, with D possibly TRBD1 on 6 matching bases. V was clipped by 3 bases and J by 8 bases, with 16 bases between them. The germline V gene encodes CDR1 KGHSH and CDR2 LQKENI. This CDR3 region has 14 residues. CDR3 in DNA: TGTGCCAGCTCACCGGGACAACAAGAGATTACCCAGTACTTC. Translation gives CASSPGQQEITQYF.

The chain joins TRBV5-8 to TRBJ1-4; 8 bases line up with TRBD1. CDR1 and CDR2 from the germline V gene are SGHTS and YDEGEE. The V gene end was trimmed by 3 bases and the J gene end by 4 bases; junction bases not matched to a gene: 2. This CDR3 spans 14 amino acids. In DNA, the CDR3 is TGTGCCAGCAGCTCACAGGGGGGTAATGAAAAACTGTTTTTT. Amino acid sequence: CASSSQGGNEKLFF.

V and J are TRBV9 and TRBJ2-3; 9 bases align to TRBD2. V gave up 0 bases and J gave up 8 bases; unmatched junction bases: 16. This CDR3 spans 18 amino acids. In germline, CDR1 is SGDLS, CDR2 YYNGEE. The CDR3 loop is CASSVVPSIGSGSVTQYF. The DNA of the CDR3 is TGTGCCAGCAGCGTAGTCCCGTCTATTGGTAGCGGGAGTGTTACGCAGTATTTT.

CDR3 sequence (DNA): TGTGCCAGCAGCAAGGGCGGGGATTCACCCCTCCACTTT. Protein sequence: CASSKGGDSPLHF. J is TRBJ1-6 and V is TRBV7-9; D ambiguous. Deletions cut 5 bases from V and 8 bases from J, with 10 bases between. The CDR3 contains 13 residues. The germline CDR1 and CDR2 sequences are SEHNR and FQNEAQ (reference sequence).

In its sample, this clone was seen a few times. This chain connects TRBV28 to TRBJ1-1; 9 nucleotides agree with TRBD1. V lost 6 bases, J lost 0 bases, and 5 bases stayed unmatched. The CDR3 loop spans 15 amino acids. Germline V CDR1 and CDR2: MDHEN, SYDVKM. The CDR3 protein is CASSRGQGMNTEAFF. The CDR3 nucleotides read TGTGCCAGCAGCCGGGGACAGGGTATGAACACTGAAGCTTTCTTT.

V gene TRBV7-2 combines with J gene TRBJ2-1; 9 bases are shared with TRBD2. Trimming removed 5 bases from V and 4 bases from J; junction bases left unmatched: 12. Per the germline V gene, CDR1 is SGHTA and CDR2 is FQGNSA. The CDR3 extends over 17 amino acids. CDR3 coding DNA: TGTGCCAGCAGCACTAGCCGTGCGGGAGGGCTGTACAATGAGCAGTTCTTC. This sequence encodes CASSTSRAGGLYNEQFF.

The chain is built from TRBV18 and TRBJ2-2, with TRBD2 matching 9 bases. The CDR3 totals 15 residues. Germline loops: CDR1 KGHSH, CDR2 LQKENI. V was pared by 3 bases and J by 2 bases, with 1 base of the junction left unmatched. The CDR3 protein is CASSPGLANTGELFF. In nucleotides, the CDR3 is TGTGCCAGCTCACCGGGACTAGCAAACACCGGGGAGCTGTTTTTT.

This clone was observed a single time. The chain uses TRBV24-1 and TRBJ1-2; D is unclear. This CDR3 has 14 amino acids. Trimming removed 3 bases from V and 4 bases from J, with 11 bases in between. CDR1 KGHDR and CDR2 SFDVKD come from the germline V gene. The DNA of the CDR3 is TGTGCCACCAGTGATCCTCCGGTGTCCTATGGCTACACCTTC. Residues: CATSDPPVSYGYTF.

This chain uses TRBV9 with TRBJ2-2; 7 bases map to TRBD1. CDR1 and CDR2 from the germline V gene are SGDLS and YYNGEE. This CDR3 is built from 15 residues. Trimming removed 4 bases from V and 5 bases from J; junction bases left unmatched: 8. CDR3 sequence: CASSHGGQATGELFF. CDR3 DNA: TGTGCCAGCAGCCATGGAGGACAGGCAACCGGGGAGCTGTTTTTT.

This clone was counted a single time. The CDR3 loop is CASSSGTENQPQHF. The CDR3 bases are TGTGCCAGCAGCTCCGGGACAGAGAATCAGCCCCAGCATTTT. The chain has TRBV11-2 and TRBJ1-5, with 7 bases aligning to TRBD1. The J segment lost 4 bases and the V segment lost 4 bases, leaving 4 bases of the junction unmatched. Germline CDR1 is SGHAT and CDR2 is FQNNGV. This CDR3 has 14 amino acids.

This chain joins TRBV5-1 and TRBJ2-2; 13 positions match TRBD2. V was pared by 1 base and J by 1 base, with 7 bases of the junction left unmatched. Germline assignment: CDR1 SGHRS and CDR2 YFSETQ. There are 19 residues in the CDR3. The CDR3 DNA is TGCGCCAGCAGCTTGCGCCCATGGACTAGCGGGAGGAACACCGGGGAGCTGTTTTTT. Its protein product is CASSLRPWTSGRNTGELFF.

The genes are TRBV12-5 and TRBJ2-1; TRBD2 might be the D (6 bases). The CDR3 sequence is 15 residues long. The germline CDR1 and CDR2 sequences are LGHNT and FRNRAP. V was cut by 7 bases and J by 0 bases, with 13 bases left in between. This CDR3 reads CASAPEGNSYNEQFF. DNA for the CDR3: TGTGCTAGTGCCCCGGAGGGTAACTCCTACAATGAGCAGTTCTTC.

This chain joins TRBV12-3 or TRBV12-4 and TRBJ1-3; D uncertain. The V end was cut by 6 bases, the J end by 3 bases, with 6 bases between. The CDR3 spans 12 residues. The CDR3 nucleotides are TGTGCCAGCAGGAGAAATGGAAACACCATATATTTT. Translated, it gives CASRRNGNTIYF.

V usage is TRBV5-4 and J usage is TRBJ2-5, with D possibly being TRBD2 (6 bases). V dropped 0 bases and J dropped 1 base, with 7 bases sitting between them. CDR3 length equals 14 residues. Germline V gene sequence: CDR1 SGHNT, CDR2 YYREEE (reference sequence). CDR3 in DNA: TGTGCCAGCAGCTTGGTCGGGAGCCAAGAGACCCAGTACTTC. Encoded protein: CASSLVGSQETQYF.

The gene calls are TRBV28 and TRBJ2-3; maybe TRBD2 (6 bases). From germline, CDR1 is MDHEN and CDR2 SYDVKM. CDR3 length equals 16 residues. The V gene lost 6 bases and the J gene lost 4 bases, with 20 bases spanning the gap. The CDR3 protein is CASRLASASSADTQYF. The CDR3, as DNA: TGTGCCAGCAGACTAGCTAGCGCCAGCTCGGCAGATACGCAGTATTTT.

The chain links TRBV3-1 (or the pseudogene TRBV3-2) to TRBJ1-6, with D hard to call. This CDR3 has 14 amino acids. Germline CDR1 reads LGHDT; CDR2 reads YNNKEL (reference sequence). The V gene lost 7 bases and the J gene lost 7 bases, with 14 bases spanning the gap. CDR3 nucleotide sequence: TGTGCCAGCACCCATAATCGAGGGAATTCACCCCTCCACTTT. Translation: CASTHNRGNSPLHF.

In its sample, this clone was seen once. The chain couples TRBV7-9 to TRBJ1-2; perhaps TRBD1 as D (6 bases). V was pared by 6 bases and J by 4 bases, with 12 bases between. CDR3 length: 13 residues. The germline V gene has CDR1 SEHNR and CDR2 FQNEAQ (reference sequence). The CDR3 reads CASSFTGSYGYTF. DNA of the CDR3: TGTGCCAGCAGTTTCACAGGGAGCTATGGCTACACCTTC.

This chain connects TRBV7-3 to TRBJ2-1, with D perhaps matching TRBD1 (8 bases). From germline, CDR1 is SGHTA and CDR2 FQGTGA. This CDR3 has 15 residues. The V gene lost 2 bases and the J gene lost 8 bases, with 16 bases spanning the gap. CDR3 residues: CASSLQGATSDEQFF. The DNA for the CDR3 is TGTGCCAGCAGCTTACAGGGGGCAACTAGCGATGAGCAGTTCTTC.

The chain joins TRBV30 to TRBJ2-2; 12 positions agree with TRBD2. CDR1 is GTSNPN and CDR2 is SVGIG in the germline V gene (reference sequence). The CDR3 is 16 residues long. V shed 0 bases and J 6 bases; nucleotides not matched to a gene: 5. CDR3 amino acids: CAWSVLAGGGAGELFF. CDR3 DNA: TGTGCCTGGAGTGTACTAGCGGGAGGTGGTGCCGGGGAGCTGTTTTTT.

This rearrangement joins TRBV30 to TRBJ2-6; 12 nucleotides line up with TRBD1. The CDR3 is 17 amino acids. The V gene's germline CDR1 is GTSNPN and CDR2 SVGIG (reference sequence). V gave up 2 bases and J gave up 3 bases; unmatched junction bases: 5. Written as DNA, the CDR3 is TGTGCCTGGAGTCGGGACAGGGGGCGGGTTGGGGCCAACGTCCTGACTTTC. It is translated as CAWSRDRGRVGANVLTF. Combining the CDR3 with reference TRBV30 and TRBJ2-6 gives the whole variable domain SQTIHQWPATLVQPVGSPLSLECTVEGTSNPNLYWYRQAAGRGLQLLFYSVGIGQISSEVPQNLSASRPQDRQFILSSKKLLLSDSGFYLCAWSRDRGRVGANVLTFGAGSRLTVL.

This chain joins TRBV21-1 and TRBJ2-2; the DNA was not used to check the table's D call, TRBD1. TRBV21-1 counts as a pseudogene. The CDR3 has 15 amino acids. The CDR3 region is CASSDRQGSTGELFF. The CDR3 nucleotides are TGTGCCAGCAGCGACCGACAGGGGAGCACCGGGGAGCTGTTTTTT.